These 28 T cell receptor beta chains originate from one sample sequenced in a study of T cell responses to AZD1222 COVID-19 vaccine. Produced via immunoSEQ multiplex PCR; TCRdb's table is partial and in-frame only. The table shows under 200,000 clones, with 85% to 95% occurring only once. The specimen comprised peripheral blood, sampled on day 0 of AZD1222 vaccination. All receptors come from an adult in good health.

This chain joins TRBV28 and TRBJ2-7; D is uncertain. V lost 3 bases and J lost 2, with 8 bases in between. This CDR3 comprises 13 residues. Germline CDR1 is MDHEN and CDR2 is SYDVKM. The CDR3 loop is CASSFNSPYEQYF. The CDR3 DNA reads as TGTGCCAGCAGTTTCAACAGCCCCTACGAGCAGTACTTC.

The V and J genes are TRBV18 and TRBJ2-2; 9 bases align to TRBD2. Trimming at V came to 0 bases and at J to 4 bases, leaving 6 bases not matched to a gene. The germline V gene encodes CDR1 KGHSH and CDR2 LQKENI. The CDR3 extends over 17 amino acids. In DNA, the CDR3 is TGTGCCAGCTCACCACCATCGACTAGCGGAGGCACCGGGGAGCTGTTTTTT. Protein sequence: CASSPPSTSGGTGELFF.

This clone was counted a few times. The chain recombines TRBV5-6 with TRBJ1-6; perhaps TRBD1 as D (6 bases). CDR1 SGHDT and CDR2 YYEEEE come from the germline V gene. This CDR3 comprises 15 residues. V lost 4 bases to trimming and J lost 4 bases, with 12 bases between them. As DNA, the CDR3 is TGTGCCAGCAGCCCACAGGGAGGATATAATTCACCCCTCCACTTT. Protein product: CASSPQGGYNSPLHF. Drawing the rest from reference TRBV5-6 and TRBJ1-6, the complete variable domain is DAGVTQSPTHLIKTRGQQVTLRCSPKSGHDTVSWYQQALGQGPQFIFQYYEEEERQRGNFPDRFSGHQFPNYSSELNVNALLLGDSALYLCASSPQGGYNSPLHFGNGTRLTVT.

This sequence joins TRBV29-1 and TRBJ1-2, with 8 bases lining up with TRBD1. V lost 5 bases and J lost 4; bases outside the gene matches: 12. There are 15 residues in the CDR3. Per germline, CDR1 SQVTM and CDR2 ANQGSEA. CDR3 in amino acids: CSVNEDRAFGYGYTF. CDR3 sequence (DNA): TGCAGCGTTAATGAGGACAGGGCATTTGGCTATGGCTACACCTTC.

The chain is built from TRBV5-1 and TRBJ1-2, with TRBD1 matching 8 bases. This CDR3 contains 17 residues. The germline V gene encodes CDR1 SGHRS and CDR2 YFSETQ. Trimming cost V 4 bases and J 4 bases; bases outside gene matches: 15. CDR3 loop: CASSVLPSGTGSYGYTF. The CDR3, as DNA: TGCGCCAGCAGCGTTTTGCCGTCCGGGACAGGCTCCTATGGCTACACCTTC.

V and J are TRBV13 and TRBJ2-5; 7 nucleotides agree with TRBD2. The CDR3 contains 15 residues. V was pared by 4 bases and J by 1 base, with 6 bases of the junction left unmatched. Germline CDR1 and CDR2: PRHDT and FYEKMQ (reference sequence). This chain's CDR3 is CASSSRRGSQETQYF. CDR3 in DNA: TGTGCCAGCAGCTCCCGGCGGGGGTCCCAAGAGACCCAGTACTTC. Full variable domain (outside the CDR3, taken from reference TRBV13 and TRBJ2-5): AAGVIQSPRHLIKEKRETATLKCYPIPRHDTVYWYQQGPGQDPQFLISFYEKMQSDKGSIPDRFSAQQFSDYHSELNMSSLELGDSALYFCASSSRRGSQETQYFGPGTRLLVL.

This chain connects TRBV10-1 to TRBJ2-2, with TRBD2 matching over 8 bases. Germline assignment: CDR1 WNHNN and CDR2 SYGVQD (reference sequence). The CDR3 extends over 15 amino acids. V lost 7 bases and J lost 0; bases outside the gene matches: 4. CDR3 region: CASTSGGANTGELFF. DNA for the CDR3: TGCGCCAGCACAAGCGGGGGAGCGAACACCGGGGAGCTGTTTTTT.

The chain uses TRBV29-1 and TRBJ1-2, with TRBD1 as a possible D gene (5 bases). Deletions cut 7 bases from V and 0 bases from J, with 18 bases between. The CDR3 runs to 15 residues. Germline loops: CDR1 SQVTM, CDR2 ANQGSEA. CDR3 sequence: CSAPLSDSSNYGYTF. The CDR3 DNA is TGCAGCGCTCCCCTCTCCGACAGCTCTAACTATGGCTACACCTTC.

CDR3 DNA sequence: TGCGCCAGCAGCTTGGCACAGGGGAATGAAAAACTGTTTTTT. Translating gives CASSLAQGNEKLFF. J is TRBJ1-4 and V is TRBV5-1, with TRBD1 identical over 7 bases. This CDR3 has 14 amino acids. Germline V CDR1 and CDR2: SGHRS, YFSETQ. V lost 0 bases, J lost 5 bases, and 1 base stayed unmatched.

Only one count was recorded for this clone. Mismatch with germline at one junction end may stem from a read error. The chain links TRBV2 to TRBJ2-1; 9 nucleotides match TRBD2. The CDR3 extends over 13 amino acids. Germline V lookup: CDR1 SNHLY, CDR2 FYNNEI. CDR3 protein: CATSLSGSLGQFF. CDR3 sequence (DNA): TGTGCCACCAGTCTTAGCGGGAGTCTTGGGCAGTTCTTC.

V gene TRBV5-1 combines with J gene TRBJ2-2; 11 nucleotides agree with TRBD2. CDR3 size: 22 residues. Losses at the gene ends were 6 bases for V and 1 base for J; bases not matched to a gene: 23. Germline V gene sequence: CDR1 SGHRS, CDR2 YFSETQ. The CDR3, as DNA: TGCGCCAGCATGACGGACCCCCGAGGGCTAGCGGGAGGCCGAGAGAACACCGGGGAGCTGTTTTTT. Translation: CASMTDPRGLAGGRENTGELFF. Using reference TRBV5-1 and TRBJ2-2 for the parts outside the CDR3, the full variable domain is KAGVTQTPRYLIKTRGQQVTLSCSPISGHRSVSWYQQTPGQGLQFLFEYFSETQRNKGNFPGRFSGRQFSNSRSEMNVSTLELGDSALYLCASMTDPRGLAGGRENTGELFFGEGSRLTVL.

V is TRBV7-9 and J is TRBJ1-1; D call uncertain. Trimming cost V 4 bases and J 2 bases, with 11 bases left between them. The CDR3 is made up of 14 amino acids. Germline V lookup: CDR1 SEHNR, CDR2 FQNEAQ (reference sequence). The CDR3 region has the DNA TGTGCCAGCAGCTCCCCGTACAGTAACACTGAAGCTTTCTTT. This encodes CASSSPYSNTEAFF.

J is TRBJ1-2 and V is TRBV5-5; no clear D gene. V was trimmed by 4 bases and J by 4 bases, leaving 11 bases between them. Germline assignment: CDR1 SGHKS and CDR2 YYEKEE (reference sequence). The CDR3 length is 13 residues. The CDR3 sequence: CASSLEGGYGYTF. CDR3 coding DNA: TGTGCCAGCAGCCTGGAAGGAGGCTATGGCTACACCTTC.

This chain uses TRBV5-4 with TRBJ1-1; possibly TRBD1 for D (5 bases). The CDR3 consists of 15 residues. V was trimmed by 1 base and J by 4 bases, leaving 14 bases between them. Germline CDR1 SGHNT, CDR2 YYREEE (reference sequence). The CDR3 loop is CASSLKEGLGTEAFF. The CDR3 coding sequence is TGTGCCAGCAGCTTGAAGGAGGGGCTCGGCACTGAAGCTTTCTTT.

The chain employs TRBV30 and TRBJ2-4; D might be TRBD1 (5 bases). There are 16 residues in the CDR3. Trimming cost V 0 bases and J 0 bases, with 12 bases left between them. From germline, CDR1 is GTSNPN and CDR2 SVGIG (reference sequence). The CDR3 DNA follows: TGTGCCTGGAGTGTACAAGGGGTATTAGCCAAAAACATTCAGTACTTC. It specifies CAWSVQGVLAKNIQYF.

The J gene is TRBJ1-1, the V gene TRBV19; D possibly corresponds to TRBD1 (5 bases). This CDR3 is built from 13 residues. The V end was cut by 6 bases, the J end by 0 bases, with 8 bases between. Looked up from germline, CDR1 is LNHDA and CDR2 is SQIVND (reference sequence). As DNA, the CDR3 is TGTGCCAGTAGGGGGGGGTTGAACACTGAAGCTTTCTTT. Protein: CASRGGLNTEAFF. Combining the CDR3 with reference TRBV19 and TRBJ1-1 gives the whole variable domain DGGITQSPKYLFRKEGQNVTLSCEQNLNHDAMYWYRQDPGQGLRLIYYSQIVNDFQKGDIAEGYSVSREKKESFPLTVTSAQKNPTAFYLCASRGGLNTEAFFGQGTRLTVV.

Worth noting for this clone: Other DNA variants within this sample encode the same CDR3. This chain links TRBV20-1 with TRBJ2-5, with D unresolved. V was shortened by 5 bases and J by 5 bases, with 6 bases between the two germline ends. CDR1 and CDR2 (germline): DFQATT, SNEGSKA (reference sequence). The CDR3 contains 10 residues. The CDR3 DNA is TGCAGTGCTCTAGGGGAGACCCAGTACTTC. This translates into CSALGETQYF.

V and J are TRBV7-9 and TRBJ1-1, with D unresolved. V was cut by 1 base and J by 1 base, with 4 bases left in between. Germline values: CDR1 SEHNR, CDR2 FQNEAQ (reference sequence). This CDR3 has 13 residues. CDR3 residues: CASSLGRNTEAFF. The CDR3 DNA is TGTGCCAGCAGCTTAGGGCGGAACACTGAAGCTTTCTTT.

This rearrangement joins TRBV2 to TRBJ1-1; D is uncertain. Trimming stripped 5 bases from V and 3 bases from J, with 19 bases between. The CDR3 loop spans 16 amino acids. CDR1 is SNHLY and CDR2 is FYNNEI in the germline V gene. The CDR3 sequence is CASSSIAPLTDTEAFF. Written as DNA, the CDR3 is TGTGCCAGCAGTTCGATCGCACCCCTAACGGACACTGAAGCTTTCTTT.

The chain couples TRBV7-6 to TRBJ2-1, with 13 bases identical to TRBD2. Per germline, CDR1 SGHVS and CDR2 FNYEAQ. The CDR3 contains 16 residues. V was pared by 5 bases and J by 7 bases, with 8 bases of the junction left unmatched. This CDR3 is CASSKGTSGTFNEQFF. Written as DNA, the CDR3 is TGTGCCAGCAGCAAAGGGACTAGCGGGACCTTTAATGAGCAGTTCTTC.

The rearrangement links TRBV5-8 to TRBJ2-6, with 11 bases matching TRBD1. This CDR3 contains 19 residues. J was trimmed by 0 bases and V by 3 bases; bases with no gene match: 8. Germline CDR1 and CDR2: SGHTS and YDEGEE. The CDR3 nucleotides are TGTGCCAGCAGCTCCGTTACCGGGACAGGGGGCTCTGGGGCCAACGTCCTGACTTTC. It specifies CASSSVTGTGGSGANVLTF. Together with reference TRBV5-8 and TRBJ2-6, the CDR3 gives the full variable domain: EAGVTQSPTHLIKTRGQQATLRCSPISGHTSVYWYQQALGLGLQFLLWYDEGEERNRGNFPPRFSGRQFPNYSSELNVNALELEDSALYLCASSSVTGTGGSGANVLTFGAGSRLTVL.

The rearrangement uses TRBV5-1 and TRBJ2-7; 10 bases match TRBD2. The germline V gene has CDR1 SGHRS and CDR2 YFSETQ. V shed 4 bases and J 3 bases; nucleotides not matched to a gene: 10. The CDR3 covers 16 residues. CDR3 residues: CASSTLSGGSNYEQYF. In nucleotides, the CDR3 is TGCGCCAGCAGCACCCTTAGCGGGGGGTCTAACTACGAGCAGTACTTC. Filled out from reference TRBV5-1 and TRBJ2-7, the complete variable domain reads KAGVTQTPRYLIKTRGQQVTLSCSPISGHRSVSWYQQTPGQGLQFLFEYFSETQRNKGNFPGRFSGRQFSNSRSEMNVSTLELGDSALYLCASSTLSGGSNYEQYFGPGTRLTVT.

Written as DNA, the CDR3 is TGCGCCAGCAGCTCAAGCCAACTAGCGGGAGGACAACCTTACGAGCAGTACTTC. It encodes CASSSSQLAGGQPYEQYF. This chain joins TRBV5-1 and TRBJ2-7; 12 bases agree with TRBD2. The CDR3 consists of 18 residues. From germline, CDR1 is SGHRS and CDR2 YFSETQ. The V segment lost 3 bases and the J segment 4 bases; nucleotides outside the gene matches: 14.

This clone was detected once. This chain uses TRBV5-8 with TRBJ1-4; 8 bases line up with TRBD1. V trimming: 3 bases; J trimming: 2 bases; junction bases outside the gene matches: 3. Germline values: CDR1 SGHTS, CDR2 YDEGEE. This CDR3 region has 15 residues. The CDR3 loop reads CASSSRTGTNEKLFF. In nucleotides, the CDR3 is TGTGCCAGCAGCTCGCGGACAGGGACTAATGAAAAACTGTTTTTT.

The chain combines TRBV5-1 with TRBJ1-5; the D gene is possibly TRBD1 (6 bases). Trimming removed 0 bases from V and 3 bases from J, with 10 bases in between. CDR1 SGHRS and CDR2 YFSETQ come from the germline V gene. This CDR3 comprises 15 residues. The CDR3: CASSLGTGLNQPQHF. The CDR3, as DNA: TGCGCCAGCAGCTTGGGAACAGGGCTCAATCAGCCCCAGCATTTT.

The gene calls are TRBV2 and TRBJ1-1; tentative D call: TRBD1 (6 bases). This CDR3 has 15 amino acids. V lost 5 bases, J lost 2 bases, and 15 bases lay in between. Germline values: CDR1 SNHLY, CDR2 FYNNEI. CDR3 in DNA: TGTGCCAGCAGTCGATTCGGACAGATCAACACTGAAGCTTTCTTT. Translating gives CASSRFGQINTEAFF.

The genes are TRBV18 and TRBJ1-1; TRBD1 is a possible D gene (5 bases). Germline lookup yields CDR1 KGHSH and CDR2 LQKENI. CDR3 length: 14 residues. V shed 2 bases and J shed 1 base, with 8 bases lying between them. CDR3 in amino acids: CASSPSGGNTEAFF. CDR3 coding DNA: TGTGCCAGCTCACCATCCGGGGGGAACACTGAAGCTTTCTTT.

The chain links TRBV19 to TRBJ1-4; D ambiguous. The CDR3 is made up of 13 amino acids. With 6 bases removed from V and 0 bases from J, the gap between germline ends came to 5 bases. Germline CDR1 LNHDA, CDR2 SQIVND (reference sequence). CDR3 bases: TGTGCCAGTAGACGGGCAACTAATGAAAAACTGTTTTTT. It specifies CASRRATNEKLFF.